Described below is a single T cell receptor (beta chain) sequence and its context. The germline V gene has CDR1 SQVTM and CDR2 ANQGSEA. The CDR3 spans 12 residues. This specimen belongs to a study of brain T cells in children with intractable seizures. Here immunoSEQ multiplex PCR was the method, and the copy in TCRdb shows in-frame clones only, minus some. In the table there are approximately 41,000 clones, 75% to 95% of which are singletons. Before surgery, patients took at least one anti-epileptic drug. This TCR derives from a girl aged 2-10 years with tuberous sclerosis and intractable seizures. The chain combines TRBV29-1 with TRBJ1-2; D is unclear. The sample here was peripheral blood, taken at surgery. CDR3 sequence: CGPLPTNYGYTF. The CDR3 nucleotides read TGCGGGCCACTACCGACTAACTATGGCTACACCTTC.